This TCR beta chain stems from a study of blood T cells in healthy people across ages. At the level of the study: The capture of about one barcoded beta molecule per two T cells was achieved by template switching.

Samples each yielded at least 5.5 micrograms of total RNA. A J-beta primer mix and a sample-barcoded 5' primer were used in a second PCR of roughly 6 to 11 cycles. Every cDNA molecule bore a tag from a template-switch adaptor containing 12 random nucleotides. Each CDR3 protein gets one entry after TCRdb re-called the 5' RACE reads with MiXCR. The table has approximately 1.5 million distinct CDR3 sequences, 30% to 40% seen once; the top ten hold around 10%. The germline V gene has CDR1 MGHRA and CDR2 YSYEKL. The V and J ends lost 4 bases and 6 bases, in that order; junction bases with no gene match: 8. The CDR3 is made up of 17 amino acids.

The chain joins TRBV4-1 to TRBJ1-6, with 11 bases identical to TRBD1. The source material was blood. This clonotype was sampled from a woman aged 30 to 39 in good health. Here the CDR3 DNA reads TGCGCCAGCAGCCTAGATCCGGACAGGGGGCTTAATTCACCCCTCCACTTT. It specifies CASSLDPDRGLNSPLHF.